This T cell receptor (beta chain) appears in the sequencing data of a study of T cells in localized non-small cell lung cancer. Points from the study as a whole: The appearance of a median approximately 60 of the top 100 tumor clones was seen in adjacent lung. Longer overall survival associated with higher blood T cell density; shorter survival with higher adjacent-lung clonality. Heterogeneity cannot be ruled out, as sequencing used one tumor region only. Measurement of T cell clonality placed uninvolved adjacent lung highest, above the level in tumor.

CDR1 is KGHSH and CDR2 is LQKENI in the germline V gene. Trimming shortened V by 0 bases and J by 4 bases, and 9 bases separated the two germline ends. This CDR3 comprises 14 residues. In this sample, this clone turned up a few times. The antigen remains undetermined. TCRdb keeps only in-frame clones here, not all; method: immunoSEQ multiplex PCR. This sample has tens of thousands of clones, with approximately 80% found just once. The sample in question was peripheral blood, obtained before any cancer treatment. The V gene is TRBV18, the J gene TRBJ1-2, with D perhaps matching TRBD1 (6 bases). This TCR was sampled from a female donor older than 55 with stage I lung adenocarcinoma. The CDR3 sequence is CASSPPGGGYGYTF. Here the CDR3 DNA reads TGTGCCAGCTCACCACCGGGGGGCGGCTATGGCTACACCTTC.